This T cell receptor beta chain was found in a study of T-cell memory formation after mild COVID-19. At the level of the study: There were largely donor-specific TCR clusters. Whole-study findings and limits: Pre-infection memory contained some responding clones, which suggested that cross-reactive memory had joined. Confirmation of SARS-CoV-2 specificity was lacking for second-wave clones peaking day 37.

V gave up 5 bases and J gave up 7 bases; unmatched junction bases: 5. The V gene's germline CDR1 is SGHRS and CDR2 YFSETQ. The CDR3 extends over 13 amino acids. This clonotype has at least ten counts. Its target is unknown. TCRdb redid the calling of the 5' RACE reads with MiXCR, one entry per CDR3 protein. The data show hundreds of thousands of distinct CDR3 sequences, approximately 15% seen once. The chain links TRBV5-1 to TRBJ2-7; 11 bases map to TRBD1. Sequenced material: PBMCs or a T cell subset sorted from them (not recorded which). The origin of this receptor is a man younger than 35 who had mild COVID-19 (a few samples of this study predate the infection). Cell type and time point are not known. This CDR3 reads CASRWTGGREQYF. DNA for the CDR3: TGCGCCAGCAGGTGGACAGGGGGCAGGGAGCAGTACTTC.